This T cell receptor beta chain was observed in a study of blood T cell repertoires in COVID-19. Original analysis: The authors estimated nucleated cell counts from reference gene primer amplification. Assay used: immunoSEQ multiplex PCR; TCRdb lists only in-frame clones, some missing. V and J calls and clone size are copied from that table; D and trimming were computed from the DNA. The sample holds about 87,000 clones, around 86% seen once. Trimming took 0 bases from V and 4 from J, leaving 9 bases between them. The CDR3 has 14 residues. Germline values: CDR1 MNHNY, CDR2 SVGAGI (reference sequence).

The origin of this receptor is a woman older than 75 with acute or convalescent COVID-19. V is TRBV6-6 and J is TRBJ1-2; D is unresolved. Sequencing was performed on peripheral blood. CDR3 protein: CASSYSGSLYGYTF. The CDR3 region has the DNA TGTGCCAGCAGTTACTCTGGCAGTCTCTATGGCTACACCTTC.